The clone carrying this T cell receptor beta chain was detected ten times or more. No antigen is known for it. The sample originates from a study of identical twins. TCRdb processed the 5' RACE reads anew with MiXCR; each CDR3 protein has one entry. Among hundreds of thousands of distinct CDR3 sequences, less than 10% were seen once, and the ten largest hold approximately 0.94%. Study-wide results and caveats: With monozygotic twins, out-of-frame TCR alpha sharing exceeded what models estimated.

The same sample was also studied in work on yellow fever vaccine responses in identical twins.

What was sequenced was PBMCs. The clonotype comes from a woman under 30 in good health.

In nucleotides, the CDR3 is TGTGCCAGTCCCGGTGGGGGGCTCTACAATGAGCAGTTCTTC. Translated, it gives CASPGGGLYNEQFF. The gene calls are TRBV2 and TRBJ2-1, with D perhaps assigned TRBD1 or TRBD2 (6 bases each). Germline lookup yields CDR1 SNHLY and CDR2 FYNNEI. Trimming shortened V by 9 bases and J by 3 bases, and 15 bases separated the two germline ends. This CDR3 spans 14 amino acids.